The TCR beta chain described here comes from a study of cytomegalovirus exposure and HLA in healthy donors. Clones were sequenced by immunoSEQ multiplex PCR, and TCRdb holds only the in-frame ones, with some missing. The top ten clones hold more than 0.95% of a sample with about 56,000 clones, approximately 95% of them seen once. The CDR3 totals 20 residues. Per the germline V gene, CDR1 is LGHNA and CDR2 is YSLEER. With 1 base clipped from V and 2 bases from J, the junction kept 12 bases outside the gene matches. This clonotype was sampled from a woman in her late teens or twenties in good health and CMV-seronegative. The sample comprised PBMCs. The chain uses TRBV4-3 and TRBJ2-4, with TRBD2 matching over 12 bases. The CDR3: CASSQGESSGRAWPKNIQYF. The CDR3 region has the DNA TGCGCCAGCAGCCAAGGGGAATCTAGCGGGAGGGCCTGGCCCAAAAACATTCAGTACTTC.